The entry below describes one T cell receptor beta chain. Its target is not known. The germline V and J ends were trimmed by 2 bases and 9 bases, with 9 bases remaining between them. Germline V lookup: CDR1 MNHEY, CDR2 SVGAGI. The CDR3 is 12 amino acids. No record was made of this donor's CMV serostatus. PCR employed 60 Vbeta and 13 Jbeta primers. This table comes from immunoSEQ multiplex PCR, and its TCRdb copy is limited to in-frame clones, with some not included. The repertoire holds about 130,000 clones, with roughly 69% as singletons. This specimen belongs to a study of cytomegalovirus exposure and HLA in healthy donors. General observations from the study: There were around 160 TCR beta chains listed as cytomegalovirus-associated. Within an earlier analysis, most TCR beta V segments proved productive either about 90% or about 30% of the time.

The source material was PBMCs. The rearrangement links TRBV6-5 to TRBJ2-3, with a tentative D call TRBD1 (5 bases). The clonotype comes from a human donor in good health. CDR3 DNA sequence: TGTGCCAGCAGTTACCAGGGTAACACGCAGTATTTT. It yields the protein CASSYQGNTQYF.